The clone carrying this T cell receptor beta chain was counted a single time. The antigen is unknown. CDR3 length: 10 amino acids. The V and J ends lost 6 bases and 2 bases respectively, with 1 base between them. The germline V gene encodes CDR1 LGHNT and CDR2 FRNRAP. Generated by immunoSEQ multiplex PCR, the TCRdb table keeps only in-frame clones and is missing some. The table includes around 160,000 clones, under 95% detected once. These data come from a study of T cell responses to AZD1222 COVID-19 vaccine. Regarding the study as a whole: Sampling that yielded the repertoires occurred only after the peak T cell response.

The TCR was taken from an adult in good health. The specimen comprised peripheral blood, sampled on day 0 of AZD1222 vaccination. The V and J genes are TRBV12-5 and TRBJ1-2; unclear D gene. CDR3: CASGNYGYTF. The CDR3 DNA reads TGTGCTAGTGGAAACTATGGCTACACCTTC.